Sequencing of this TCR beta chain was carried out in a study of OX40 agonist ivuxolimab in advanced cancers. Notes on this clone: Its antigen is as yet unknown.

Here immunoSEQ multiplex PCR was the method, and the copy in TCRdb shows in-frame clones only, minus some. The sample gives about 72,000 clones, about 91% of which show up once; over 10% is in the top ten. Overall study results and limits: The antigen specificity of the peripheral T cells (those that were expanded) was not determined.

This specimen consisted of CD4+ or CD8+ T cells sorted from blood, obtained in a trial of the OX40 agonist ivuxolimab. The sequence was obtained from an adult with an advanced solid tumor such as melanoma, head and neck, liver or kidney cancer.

The CDR3 DNA reads as TGTGCCAGCAGTTACCAAGCGGGAGACACCGGGGAGCTGTTTTTT. Translation gives CASSYQAGDTGELFF. This rearrangement joins TRBV6-6 to TRBJ2-2; 8 positions match TRBD2. The CDR3 is 15 residues long. Germline V CDR1 and CDR2: MNHNY, SVGAGI (reference sequence). V shed 2 bases and J 3 bases; nucleotides not matched to a gene: 2.